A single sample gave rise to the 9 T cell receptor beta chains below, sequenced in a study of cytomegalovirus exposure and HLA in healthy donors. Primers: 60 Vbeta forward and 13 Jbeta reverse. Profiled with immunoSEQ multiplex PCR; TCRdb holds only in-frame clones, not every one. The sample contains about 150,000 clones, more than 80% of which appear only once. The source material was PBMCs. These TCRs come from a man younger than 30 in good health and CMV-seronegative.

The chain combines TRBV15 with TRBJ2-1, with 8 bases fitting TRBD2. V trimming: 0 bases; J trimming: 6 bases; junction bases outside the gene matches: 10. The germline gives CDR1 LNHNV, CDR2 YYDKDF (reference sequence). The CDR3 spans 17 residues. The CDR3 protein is CATSRDTGGGRFNEQFF. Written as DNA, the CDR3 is TGTGCCACCAGCAGAGATACCGGCGGCGGGAGGTTCAATGAGCAGTTCTTC.

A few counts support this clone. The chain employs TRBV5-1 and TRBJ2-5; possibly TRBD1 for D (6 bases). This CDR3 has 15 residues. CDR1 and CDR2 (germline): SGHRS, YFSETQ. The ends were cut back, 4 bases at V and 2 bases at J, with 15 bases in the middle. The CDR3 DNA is TGCGCCAGCAGCCCAGGCGGGCAGGGGCAAGAGACCCAGTACTTC. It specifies CASSPGGQGQETQYF.

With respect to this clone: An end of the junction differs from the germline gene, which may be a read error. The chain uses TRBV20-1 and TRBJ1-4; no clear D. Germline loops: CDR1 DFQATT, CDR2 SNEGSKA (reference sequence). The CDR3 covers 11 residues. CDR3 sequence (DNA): TGCAGTGCTAGAGATTTAGCCCGGAAGCTTTTT. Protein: CSARDLARKLF.

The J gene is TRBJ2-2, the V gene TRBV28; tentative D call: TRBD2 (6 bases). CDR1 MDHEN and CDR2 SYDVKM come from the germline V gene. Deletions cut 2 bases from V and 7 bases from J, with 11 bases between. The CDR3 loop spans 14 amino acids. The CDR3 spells CASSLGTLFGELFF. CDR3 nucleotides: TGTGCCAGCAGTTTAGGGACTTTGTTCGGGGAGCTGTTTTTT.

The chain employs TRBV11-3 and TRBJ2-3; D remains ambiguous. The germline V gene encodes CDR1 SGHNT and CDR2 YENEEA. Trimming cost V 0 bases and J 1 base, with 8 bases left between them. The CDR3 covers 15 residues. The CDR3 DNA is TGTGCCAGCAGCTTAGATGGTCAGGGCACAGATACGCAGTATTTT. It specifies CASSLDGQGTDTQYF.

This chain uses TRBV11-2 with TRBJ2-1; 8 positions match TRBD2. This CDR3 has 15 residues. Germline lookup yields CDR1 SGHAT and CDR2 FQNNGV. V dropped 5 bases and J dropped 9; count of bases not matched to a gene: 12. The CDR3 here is CASSPSPGLVIEQFF. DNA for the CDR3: TGTGCCAGCAGCCCTTCTCCGGGACTAGTTATTGAGCAGTTCTTC.

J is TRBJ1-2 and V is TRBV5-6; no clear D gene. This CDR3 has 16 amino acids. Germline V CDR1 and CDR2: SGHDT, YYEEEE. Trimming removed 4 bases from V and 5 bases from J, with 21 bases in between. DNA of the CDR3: TGTGCCAGCAGCGAAACTCGACGTACAGTGGGTTATGGCTACACCTTC. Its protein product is CASSETRRTVGYGYTF.

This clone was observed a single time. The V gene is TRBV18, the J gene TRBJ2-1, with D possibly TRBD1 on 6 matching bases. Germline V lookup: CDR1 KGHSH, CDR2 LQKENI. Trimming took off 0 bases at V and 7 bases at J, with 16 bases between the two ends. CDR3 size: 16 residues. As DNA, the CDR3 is TGTGCCAGCTCACCACCTAATCGGGCAGGGGTGAATGAGCAGTTCTTC. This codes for CASSPPNRAGVNEQFF.

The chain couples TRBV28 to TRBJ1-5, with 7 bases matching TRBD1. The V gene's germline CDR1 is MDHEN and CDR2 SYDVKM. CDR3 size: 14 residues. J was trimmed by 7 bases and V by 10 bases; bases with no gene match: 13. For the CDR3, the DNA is TGTGCCACTCAACAGGGGTCGGGAGGGCAGCCCCAGCATTTT. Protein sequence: CATQQGSGGQPQHF.